This record looks at one T cell receptor beta chain sequence and its context. Its antigen is as yet unknown. The immunoSEQ assay amplified TCRB CDR3 from up to roughly 2 ug DNA. Amplification used 60 V beta primers and 13 J beta primers. The method was immunoSEQ multiplex PCR; TCRdb's version includes in-frame clones alone and lacks a portion of them. The table records about 110,000 clones, 90% of them present only once. The sample belongs to a study of glioma-infiltrating T cells after dendritic cell vaccination. Study-wide findings and caveats: Estimated pretreatment TIL content predicted outcome after dendritic cell vaccination.

Time point indicated: after dendritic cell vaccination, including at tumor progression/relapse. PBMC were collected before vaccination, two weeks after the third vaccination, and at progression. V lost 3 bases to trimming and J lost 3 bases, with 21 bases between them. CDR1 and CDR2 from the germline V gene are MNHEY and SMNVEV (reference sequence). The CDR3 loop spans 19 amino acids. Source: blood, taken after dendritic cell vaccination. This TCR derives from a human donor with glioblastoma. V gene TRBV27 combines with J gene TRBJ2-6; D is perhaps TRBD2 (5 bases). In DNA form, the CDR3 reads TGTGCCAGCAGTTTGAGCGCGGGCCTCGGGTTGATTGGGGCCAACGTCCTGACTTTC. Amino acid sequence: CASSLSAGLGLIGANVLTF.